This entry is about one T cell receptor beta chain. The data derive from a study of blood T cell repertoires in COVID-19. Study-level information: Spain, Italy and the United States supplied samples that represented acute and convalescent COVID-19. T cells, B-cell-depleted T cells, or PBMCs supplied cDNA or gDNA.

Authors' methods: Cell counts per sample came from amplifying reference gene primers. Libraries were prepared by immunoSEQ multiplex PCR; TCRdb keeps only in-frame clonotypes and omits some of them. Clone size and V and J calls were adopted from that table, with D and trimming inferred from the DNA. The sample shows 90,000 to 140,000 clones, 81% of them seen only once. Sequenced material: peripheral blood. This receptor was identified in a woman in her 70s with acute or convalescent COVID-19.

The CDR3 bases are TGCGCCAGCAGCTTGGCCGGACAGGGCTACAATGAGCAGTTCTTC. Its protein is CASSLAGQGYNEQFF. V usage is TRBV5-1 and J usage is TRBJ2-1, with TRBD1 matching over 8 bases. CDR3 length equals 15 residues. The junction had 2 bases not matched to a gene; V was cut back by 0 bases and J by 3 bases. Germline lookup yields CDR1 SGHRS and CDR2 YFSETQ.